This T cell receptor beta chain was documented in a study of blood T cell repertoires in COVID-19. Looking at the study overall: The study drew acute and convalescent COVID-19 samples from the United States, Italy and Spain.

Profiled with immunoSEQ multiplex PCR; TCRdb holds only in-frame clones, not every one. The sample has just over 650,000 clones; approximately 90% are singletons. Germline V lookup: CDR1 SGHRS, CDR2 YFSETQ. V lost 6 bases to trimming and J lost 4 bases, with 5 bases between them. There are 11 residues in the CDR3. This clone showed up just a few times. This TCR was recovered from a woman younger than 35 with acute or convalescent COVID-19. The sequenced sample was peripheral blood. The V call is TRBV5-1, the J call TRBJ1-3; D is ambiguous. The CDR3 protein is CASTSGNTIYF. The CDR3 DNA reads TGCGCCAGCACCTCCGGAAACACCATATATTTT. The full variable domain, rest sourced from reference TRBV5-1 and TRBJ1-3, is KAGVTQTPRYLIKTRGQQVTLSCSPISGHRSVSWYQQTPGQGLQFLFEYFSETQRNKGNFPGRFSGRQFSNSRSEMNVSTLELGDSALYLCASTSGNTIYFGEGSWLTVV.